A single sample gave rise to the 26 T cell receptor beta chains below, sequenced in a study of CD8 T cells in ankylosing spondylitis. TCRdb recomputed calls from the 5' RACE reads with MiXCR, one row per CDR3 protein. The repertoire holds approximately 300,000 distinct CDR3 sequences, with 20% as singletons. The sequenced sample was blood, either unsorted or a sorted T cell fraction (not recorded which). Every receptor here comes from a female donor with ankylosing spondylitis or in good health (not recorded which).

This clonotype was seen a few times. The V and J genes are TRBV20-1 and TRBJ2-5; 10 bases agree with TRBD2. J was trimmed by 4 bases and V by 2 bases; bases with no gene match: 4. The germline V gene encodes CDR1 DFQATT and CDR2 SNEGSKA (reference sequence). The CDR3 spans 14 residues. The CDR3 region is CSARLLAGSETQYF. The CDR3 nucleotides read TGCAGTGCTAGATTACTAGCGGGATCAGAGACCCAGTACTTC.

This clonotype was counted only a few times. This rearrangement joins TRBV30 to TRBJ2-3; maybe TRBD2 (6 bases). Germline V gene data show CDR1 as GTSNPN and CDR2 as SVGIG (reference sequence). Trimming stripped 4 bases from V and 6 bases from J, with 20 bases between. The CDR3 covers 15 residues. The DNA of the CDR3 is TGTGCCTGGAATTCGCCGGCCGGGAGCAGCGATACGCAGTATTTT. It specifies CAWNSPAGSSDTQYF. Full variable domain (missing parts from reference TRBV30 and TRBJ2-3): SQTIHQWPATLVQPVGSPLSLECTVEGTSNPNLYWYRQAAGRGLQLLFYSVGIGQISSEVPQNLSASRPQDRQFILSSKKLLLSDSGFYLCAWNSPAGSSDTQYFGPGTRLTVL.

The chain employs TRBV5-5 and TRBJ1-5; D perhaps matches TRBD1 (6 bases). CDR3 size: 15 residues. Germline V gives CDR1 SGHKS, CDR2 YYEKEE (reference sequence). V lost 3 bases, J lost 6 bases, and 16 bases lay in between. As DNA, the CDR3 is TGTGCCAGCAGCTCGGATAACAGGGCGGGTCAGCCCCAGCATTTT. Its protein is CASSSDNRAGQPQHF.

This clonotype was counted at least ten times. The CDR3 does not close with the conserved phenylalanine or tryptophan, likely indicating a read error. No DNA is shown, since the ends of the CDR3 on it are uncertain; the CDR3 is the one TCRdb lists. The gene calls are TRBV29-1 and TRBJ2-1; TRBD1 was called by the table and not checked on the DNA. Germline CDR1 and CDR2: SQVTM and ANQGSEA. Ends included, the CDR3 has 8 residues. Here the CDR3 reads CSVLPTGL.

There are many counts of this clonotype. This chain uses TRBV5-5 with TRBJ2-3, with TRBD2 as a possible D gene (7 bases). The CDR3 runs 15 residues. Trimming removed 0 bases at V and 6 bases at J, with 14 bases between. Germline assignment: CDR1 SGHKS and CDR2 YYEKEE (reference sequence). The CDR3 spells CASSLDAGAGDTQYF. CDR3 DNA: TGTGCCAGCAGCTTGGACGCGGGGGCCGGGGATACGCAGTATTTT. The full variable domain, completed using reference TRBV5-5 and TRBJ2-3, is DAGVTQSPTHLIKTRGQQVTLRCSPISGHKSVSWYQQVLGQGPQFIFQYYEKEERGRGNFPDRFSARQFPNYSSELNVNALLLGDSALYLCASSLDAGAGDTQYFGPGTRLTVL.

The J gene is TRBJ2-2, the V gene TRBV20-1, with no clear D. The CDR3 totals 14 residues. Looked up from germline, CDR1 is DFQATT and CDR2 is SNEGSKA (reference sequence). With 7 bases removed from V and 2 bases from J, the gap between germline ends came to 14 bases. The CDR3 is CSVPHPSNTGELFF. The DNA for the CDR3 is TGCAGTGTCCCTCACCCCTCTAACACCGGGGAGCTGTTTTTT.

This clonotype was detected ten times or more. The chain combines TRBV7-9 with TRBJ1-2, with no clear D. The CDR3 is 12 residues long. CDR1 is SEHNR, CDR2 FQNEAQ, per germline (reference sequence). V was clipped by 2 bases and J by 3 bases, with 4 bases between them. The CDR3 bases are TGTGCCAGCAGCTTATGGGACTATGGCTACACCTTC. Its translation is CASSLWDYGYTF.

In its sample, this clonotype was seen a few times. This chain uses TRBV30 with TRBJ2-1, with D uncertain. This CDR3 contains 13 residues. V dropped 2 bases and J dropped 6 bases, with 11 bases sitting between them. Germline-derived CDR1 and CDR2 are GTSNPN and SVGIG (reference sequence). The CDR3 loop reads CAWSPGLFNEQFF. DNA for the CDR3: TGTGCCTGGAGTCCTGGGCTTTTCAATGAGCAGTTCTTC.

This clonotype was detected a few times. This chain connects TRBV20-1 to TRBJ1-1; the D gene is possibly TRBD1 (6 bases). Trimming removed 2 bases from V and 5 bases from J, with 21 bases in between. This CDR3 has 16 amino acids. The germline V gene has CDR1 DFQATT and CDR2 SNEGSKA (reference sequence). CDR3 region: CSARKTTGGLGTEAFF. CDR3 bases: TGCAGTGCTAGAAAAACGACAGGAGGATTGGGGACTGAAGCTTTCTTT.

This clonotype came up many times. The rearrangement uses TRBV10-3 and TRBJ2-5; D is ambiguous. This CDR3 has 14 residues. Germline CDR1 is ENHRY and CDR2 is SYGVKD. Trimming left V 10 bases short and J 1 base short, with 16 bases between. CDR3 residues: CATSPHYRQETQYF. For the CDR3, the DNA is TGTGCCACTTCCCCTCACTACCGCCAAGAGACCCAGTACTTC.

A few counts support this clonotype. This chain uses TRBV7-2 with TRBJ1-5, with 7 nucleotides matching TRBD1. Germline-derived CDR1 and CDR2 are SGHTA and FQGNSA. The V segment lost 1 base and the J segment 5 bases; nucleotides outside the gene matches: 5. The CDR3 consists of 15 residues. CDR3 protein: CASSLGGGIDQPQHF. The CDR3 DNA reads TGTGCCAGCAGCTTAGGAGGGGGCATCGATCAGCCCCAGCATTTT. The full variable domain, its missing parts supplied by reference TRBV7-2 and TRBJ1-5, is GAGVSQSPSNKVTEKGKDVELRCDPISGHTALYWYRQSLGQGLEFLIYFQGNSAPDKSGLPSDRFSAERTGGSVSTLTIQRTQQEDSAVYLCASSLGGGIDQPQHFGDGTRLSIL.

The chain links TRBV7-2 to TRBJ2-1, with 7 bases lining up with TRBD1. Germline CDR1 is SGHTA and CDR2 is FQGNSA. This CDR3 has 14 residues. Unmatched junction bases numbered 5, after V lost 5 bases and J lost 4 bases. CDR3 DNA: TGTGCCAGCAGCCCGGGCAGGGGGTACAATGAGCAGTTCTTC. Its protein product is CASSPGRGYNEQFF.

This clonotype was detected once. A read error is possible here, since a much larger clone lies one base away. J is TRBJ2-3 and V is TRBV20-1, with unresolved D. Germline V CDR1 and CDR2: DFQATT, SNEGSKA (reference sequence). The CDR3 sequence is 15 residues long. Deletions cut 1 base from V and 5 bases from J, with 16 bases between. CDR3 region: CSARVNVPRVDTQYF. In nucleotides, the CDR3 is TGCAGTGCTAGAGTTAACGTGCCCCGGGTAGATACGCAGTATTTT.

This clonotype has a handful of counts. The V and J genes are TRBV6-1 and TRBJ2-2; perhaps TRBD1 as D (5 bases). Germline values: CDR1 MNHNS, CDR2 SASEGT. The CDR3 totals 16 residues. V was trimmed by 5 bases and J by 4 bases, leaving 17 bases between them. The CDR3 region has the DNA TGTGCCAGCAGTACCCCCCCGATCAGGGCCACCGGGGAGCTGTTTTTT. Protein: CASSTPPIRATGELFF.

The chain joins TRBV4-3 to TRBJ2-3; 7 bases are a match to TRBD1. CDR3 length: 15 residues. Germline assignment: CDR1 LGHNA and CDR2 YSLEER. V shed 3 bases, J shed 8 bases, and the junction held 11 bases outside the gene matches. The CDR3 DNA follows: TGCGCCAGCAGCCACGACCTCAACCAGGGGGTTACGCAGTATTTT. Translated: CASSHDLNQGVTQYF.

This clonotype occurred a few times. The chain employs TRBV5-1 and TRBJ1-5, with 7 nucleotides matching TRBD1. The J segment lost 2 bases and the V segment lost 0 bases, leaving 2 bases of the junction unmatched. The germline V gene has CDR1 SGHRS and CDR2 YFSETQ. This CDR3 is 15 amino acids long. The CDR3 is CASSLDRGGNQPQHF. The CDR3 DNA reads TGCGCCAGCAGCTTGGACAGGGGTGGCAATCAGCCCCAGCATTTT.

This CDR3 reads CASSLGDRVQPQHF. For the CDR3, the DNA is TGTGCCAGCAGCTTAGGGGACAGGGTGCAGCCCCAGCATTTT. J is TRBJ1-5 and V is TRBV7-2; 9 nucleotides line up with TRBD1. V shed 1 base, J shed 7 bases, and the junction held 2 bases outside the gene matches. Germline CDR1 reads SGHTA; CDR2 reads FQGNSA. The length of the CDR3 is 14 residues.

The gene calls are TRBV28 and TRBJ1-5, with D uncertain. Trimming took 6 bases from V and 0 from J, leaving 6 bases between them. CDR1 and CDR2 from the germline V gene are MDHEN and SYDVKM. This CDR3 is 13 amino acids long. The DNA for the CDR3 is TGTGCCAGCAGGTCCCTTAGCAATCAGCCCCAGCATTTT. Translation gives CASRSLSNQPQHF.

In its sample, this clonotype was seen many times. The genes are TRBV29-1 and TRBJ2-1; 12 bases line up with TRBD2. CDR1 and CDR2 from the germline V gene are SQVTM and ANQGSEA. The CDR3 contains 15 residues. V shed 7 bases and J 0 bases; nucleotides not matched to a gene: 4. DNA of the CDR3: TGCAGCGCCCGGACTAGCGGGGTCTCCTACAATGAGCAGTTCTTC. Amino acids: CSARTSGVSYNEQFF.

The chain recombines TRBV2 with TRBJ1-6, with 7 bases aligning to TRBD1. Germline assignment: CDR1 SNHLY and CDR2 FYNNEI. V dropped 6 bases and J dropped 6; count of bases not matched to a gene: 8. The CDR3 length is 15 residues. The CDR3 sequence is CASSRGTASNSPLHF. CDR3 in DNA: TGTGCCAGCAGCCGCGGGACAGCAAGTAATTCACCCCTCCACTTT.

This clonotype showed up just a few times. This chain uses TRBV5-1 with TRBJ2-7, with D possibly being TRBD1 or TRBD2 (5 bases each). Germline loops: CDR1 SGHRS, CDR2 YFSETQ. The V end lost 4 bases, the J end lost 3 bases, and 14 bases lay between the germline ends. The CDR3 has 14 residues. The chain's CDR3 is CASSPRDGSYEQYF. Written as DNA, the CDR3 is TGCGCCAGCAGCCCCCGGGACGGAAGCTACGAGCAGTACTTC.

This chain links TRBV6-6 with TRBJ1-1; possibly TRBD1 for D (6 bases). V gave up 5 bases and J gave up 5 bases, with 9 bases separating them. From germline, CDR1 is MNHNY and CDR2 SVGAGI (reference sequence). This CDR3 is 12 amino acids long. In nucleotides, the CDR3 is TGTGCCAGCAGTGCGCAGGGGACTGAAGCTTTCTTT. Its translation: CASSAQGTEAFF.

The rearrangement links TRBV20-1 to TRBJ2-3; 9 positions match TRBD1. V was pared by 5 bases and J by 2 bases, with 14 bases of the junction left unmatched. The CDR3 is 17 amino acids. Germline V gives CDR1 DFQATT, CDR2 SNEGSKA (reference sequence). This CDR3 is CSALGGQGVSLTDTQYF. The CDR3 nucleotides are TGCAGTGCTTTAGGGGGACAGGGTGTTTCCCTCACAGATACGCAGTATTTT.

This chain connects TRBV7-6 to TRBJ2-1; D uncertain. CDR3 length: 17 amino acids. In germline, CDR1 is SGHVS, CDR2 FNYEAQ. The ends were cut back, 5 bases at V and 2 bases at J, with 19 bases in the middle. The chain's CDR3 is CASSPTRVPAAYNEQFF. CDR3 nucleotide sequence: TGTGCCAGCAGCCCCACCCGGGTCCCGGCGGCCTACAATGAGCAGTTCTTC.

This clonotype appeared a few times. The chain employs TRBV9 and TRBJ2-4, with D possibly being TRBD2 (6 bases). This CDR3 comprises 16 residues. CDR1 is SGDLS, CDR2 YYNGEE, per germline. V dropped 0 bases and J dropped 1 base, with 11 bases sitting between them. The chain's CDR3 is CASSVDVGRAKNIQYF. The CDR3, as DNA: TGTGCCAGCAGCGTAGATGTGGGGAGGGCCAAAAACATTCAGTACTTC.

This clonotype was found a few times. The chain employs TRBV6-5 and TRBJ2-7; D perhaps matches TRBD1 (6 bases). V lost 5 bases to trimming and J lost 7 bases, with 18 bases between them. In germline, CDR1 is MNHEY, CDR2 SVGAGI. The CDR3 runs 14 residues. CDR3 DNA sequence: TGTGCCAGCAGTCACAGGGTACTCCGTGGGGAGCAGTACTTC. It specifies CASSHRVLRGEQYF.